This T cell receptor beta chain was observed in a study of response to subunit inactivated influenza vaccine. The study, taken as a whole, reports: Each seasonal influenza vaccination recruits few new T cells, the authors suggested.

Germline CDR1 SGHNT, CDR2 YYREEE (reference sequence). The CDR3 length is 13 residues. Deletions cut 5 bases from V and 5 bases from J, with 13 bases between. In its sample, this clonotype was seen many times. The target antigen is unknown. In TCRdb, the RT-PCR reads were re-called with MiXCR into one record per CDR3 protein. Of just over 300,000 distinct CDR3 sequences listed, about 20% are singletons. The TCR was taken from a man between 50 and 69 years old who received an inactivated influenza vaccine. The sample in question was PBMCs from blood, obtained 21 months after vaccination. V usage is TRBV5-4 and J usage is TRBJ2-5; D call uncertain. CDR3 in DNA: TGTGCCAGCAGAGGTGGGATGGCGGAGACCCAGTACTTC. Protein product: CASRGGMAETQYF.